This passage covers 4 T cell receptor beta chains from one sample sequenced in a study of T cell repertoires in cytomegalovirus infection. One entry per CDR3 protein results from TCRdb running MiXCR on the reads. The table has about 600,000 distinct CDR3 sequences, roughly 26% seen once. The sequenced sample was CD8+ T cells from PBMCs. The receptors were sampled from a human donor in good health (CMV status not recorded). Some clones in this sample may be carry-over from other donors' samples.

The table lists this clonotype with many counts. The chain is built from TRBV7-6 and TRBJ1-2; possibly TRBD1 for D (5 bases). Deletions cut 1 base from V and 6 bases from J, with 21 bases between. Looked up from germline, CDR1 is SGHVS and CDR2 is FNYEAQ. The CDR3 covers 17 residues. CDR3 region: CASSLVWGDLEVNGYTF. CDR3 DNA: TGTGCCAGCAGCTTAGTGTGGGGCGATTTAGAAGTCAATGGCTACACCTTC.

Ten or more counts support this clonotype. The V and J genes are TRBV6-1 and TRBJ1-4, with 7 bases aligning to TRBD1. The germline V gene has CDR1 MNHNS and CDR2 SASEGT. There are 14 residues in the CDR3. The V and J ends lost 8 bases and 8 bases, in that order; junction bases with no gene match: 11. Written as DNA, the CDR3 is TGTGCCAGCTTAGAGGGGGCCGGAGGCGAAAAACTGTTTTTT. Residues: CASLEGAGGEKLFF.

This chain joins TRBV6-5 and TRBJ2-7; D is perhaps TRBD1 (5 bases). CDR1 and CDR2 (germline): MNHEY, SVGAGI. The CDR3 has 15 residues. Trimming shortened V by 1 base and J by 7 bases, and 17 bases separated the two germline ends. This CDR3 reads CASSYYRTTFREQYF. The CDR3 DNA reads TGTGCCAGCAGTTACTACCGGACAACCTTTCGGGAGCAGTACTTC.

This chain uses TRBV23-1 with TRBJ2-2; 7 positions agree with TRBD1. TRBV23-1 is designated an ORF whose function remains uncertain. CDR3 length: 14 residues. Germline trimming cut 7 bases from V and 1 base from J; bases unmatched to any gene: 3. In DNA form, the CDR3 reads TGCGCCAGCAAAAGACAGGGGAACACCGGGGAGCTGTTTTTT. This codes for CASKRQGNTGELFF.